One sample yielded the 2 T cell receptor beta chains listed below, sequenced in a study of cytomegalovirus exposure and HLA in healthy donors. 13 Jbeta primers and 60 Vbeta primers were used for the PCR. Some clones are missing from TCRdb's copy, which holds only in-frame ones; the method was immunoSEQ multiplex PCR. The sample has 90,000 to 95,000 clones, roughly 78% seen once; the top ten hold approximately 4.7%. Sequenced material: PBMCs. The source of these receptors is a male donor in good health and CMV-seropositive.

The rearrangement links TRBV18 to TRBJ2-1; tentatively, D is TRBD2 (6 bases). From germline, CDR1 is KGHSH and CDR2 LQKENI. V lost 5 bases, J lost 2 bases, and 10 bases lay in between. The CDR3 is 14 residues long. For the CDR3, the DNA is TGTGCCAGCTCAGTAGCGGCGACCTACAATGAGCAGTTCTTC. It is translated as CASSVAATYNEQFF.

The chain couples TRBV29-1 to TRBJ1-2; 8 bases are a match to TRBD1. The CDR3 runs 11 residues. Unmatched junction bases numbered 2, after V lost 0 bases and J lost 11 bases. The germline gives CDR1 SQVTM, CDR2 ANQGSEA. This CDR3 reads CSVEDGTGYTF. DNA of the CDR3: TGCAGCGTTGAAGATGGGACAGGTTACACCTTC.